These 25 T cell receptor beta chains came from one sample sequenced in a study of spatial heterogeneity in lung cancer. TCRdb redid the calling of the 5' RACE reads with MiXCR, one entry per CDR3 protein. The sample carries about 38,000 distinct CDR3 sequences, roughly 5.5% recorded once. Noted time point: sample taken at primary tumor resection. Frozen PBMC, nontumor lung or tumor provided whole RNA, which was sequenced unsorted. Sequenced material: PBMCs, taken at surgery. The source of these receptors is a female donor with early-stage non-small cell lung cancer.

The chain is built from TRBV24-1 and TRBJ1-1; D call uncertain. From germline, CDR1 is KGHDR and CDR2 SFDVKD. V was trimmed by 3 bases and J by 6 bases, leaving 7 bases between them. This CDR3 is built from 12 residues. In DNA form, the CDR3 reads TGTGCCACCAGTGATCCCGAATCTGAAGCTTTCTTT. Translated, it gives CATSDPESEAFF.

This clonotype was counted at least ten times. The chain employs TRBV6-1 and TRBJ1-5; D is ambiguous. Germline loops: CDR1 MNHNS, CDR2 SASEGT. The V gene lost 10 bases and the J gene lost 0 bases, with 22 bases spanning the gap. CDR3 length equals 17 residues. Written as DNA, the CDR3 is TGTGCCACCCAGAGGGTAGTAAGGTCTTATAGCAATCAGCCCCAGCATTTT. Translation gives CATQRVVRSYSNQPQHF.

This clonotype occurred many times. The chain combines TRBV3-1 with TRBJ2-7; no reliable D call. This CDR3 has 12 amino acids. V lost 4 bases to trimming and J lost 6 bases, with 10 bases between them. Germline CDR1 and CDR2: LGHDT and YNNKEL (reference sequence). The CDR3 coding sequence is TGTGCCAGCAGCCCCCTCGTGGGCGAGCAGTACTTC. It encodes CASSPLVGEQYF.

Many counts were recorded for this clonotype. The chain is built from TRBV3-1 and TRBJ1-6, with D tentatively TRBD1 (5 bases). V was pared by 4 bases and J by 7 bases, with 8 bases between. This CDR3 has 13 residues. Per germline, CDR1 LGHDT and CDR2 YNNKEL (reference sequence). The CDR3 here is CASSPQANSPLHF. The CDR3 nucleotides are TGTGCCAGCAGCCCACAGGCGAATTCACCCCTCCACTTT.

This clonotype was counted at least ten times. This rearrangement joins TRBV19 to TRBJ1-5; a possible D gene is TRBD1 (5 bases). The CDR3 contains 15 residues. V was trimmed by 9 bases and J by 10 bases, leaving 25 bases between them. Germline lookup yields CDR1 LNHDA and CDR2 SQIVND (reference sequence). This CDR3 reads CASQQYSRTRDPQHF. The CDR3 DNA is TGTGCCAGCCAGCAATATTCCCGAACCCGGGACCCCCAGCATTTT.

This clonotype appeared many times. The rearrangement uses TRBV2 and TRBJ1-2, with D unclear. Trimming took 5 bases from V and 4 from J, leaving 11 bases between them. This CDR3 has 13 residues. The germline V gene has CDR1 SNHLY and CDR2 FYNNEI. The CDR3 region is CASSHEPPYGYTF. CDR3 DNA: TGTGCCAGCAGTCATGAACCCCCCTATGGCTACACCTTC.

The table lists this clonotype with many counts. Here the CDR3 reads CSARALRRGGTDTQYF. The CDR3 nucleotides are TGCAGTGCTAGAGCCCTTCGACGGGGGGGTACAGATACGCAGTATTTT. The chain combines TRBV20-1 with TRBJ2-3; 8 bases line up with TRBD2. Germline V lookup: CDR1 DFQATT, CDR2 SNEGSKA (reference sequence). After removal of 1 base from V and 3 bases from J, the junction contained 9 bases not matched to a gene. This CDR3 comprises 16 residues.

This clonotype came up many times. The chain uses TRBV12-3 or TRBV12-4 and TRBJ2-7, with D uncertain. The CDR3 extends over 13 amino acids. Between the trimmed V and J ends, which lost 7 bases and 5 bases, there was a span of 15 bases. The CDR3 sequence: CASTPPSVHEQYF. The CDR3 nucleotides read TGTGCCAGCACCCCGCCCAGCGTCCACGAGCAGTACTTC.

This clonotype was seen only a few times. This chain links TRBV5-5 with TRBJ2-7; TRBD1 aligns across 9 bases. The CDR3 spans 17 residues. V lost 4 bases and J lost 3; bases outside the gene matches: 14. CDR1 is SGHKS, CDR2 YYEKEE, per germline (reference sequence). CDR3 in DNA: TGTGCCAGCAGCCCCACAGGGGGCCGAACCACAAACTACGAGCAGTACTTC. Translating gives CASSPTGGRTTNYEQYF.

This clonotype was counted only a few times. The CDR3 DNA is TGTGCCAGCAGCTTAGGTGGCGCGGGGGGGCTTGAGCAGTTCTTC. Protein sequence: CASSLGGAGGLEQFF. The chain joins TRBV7-6 to TRBJ2-1, with TRBD2 identical over 9 bases. The V gene end was trimmed by 1 base and the J gene end by 9 bases; junction bases not matched to a gene: 7. CDR3 length: 15 residues. CDR1 and CDR2 (germline): SGHVS, FNYEAQ.

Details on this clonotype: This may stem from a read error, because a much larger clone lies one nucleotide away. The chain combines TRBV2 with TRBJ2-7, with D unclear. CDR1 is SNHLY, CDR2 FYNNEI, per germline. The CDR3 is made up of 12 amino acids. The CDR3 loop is CVSSPNDYEQYF. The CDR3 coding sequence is TGTGTCAGCAGCCCAAACGACTACGAGCAGTACTTC.

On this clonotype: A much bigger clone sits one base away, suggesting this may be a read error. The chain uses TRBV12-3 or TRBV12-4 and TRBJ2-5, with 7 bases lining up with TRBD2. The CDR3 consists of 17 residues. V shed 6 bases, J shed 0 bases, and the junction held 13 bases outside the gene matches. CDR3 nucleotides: TGTGCCAGCAGCAACCGCCGGATTAGCGGGTACCAAGAGACCCAGTACTTC. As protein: CASSNRRISGYQETQYF.

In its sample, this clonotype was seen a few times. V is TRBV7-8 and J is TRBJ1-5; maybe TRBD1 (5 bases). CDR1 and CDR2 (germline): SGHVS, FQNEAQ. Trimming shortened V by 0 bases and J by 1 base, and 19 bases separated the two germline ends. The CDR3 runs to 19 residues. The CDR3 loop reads CASSLAARGHLSSNQPQHF. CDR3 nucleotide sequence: TGTGCCAGCAGCTTAGCGGCGAGGGGTCACCTGTCGAGCAATCAGCCCCAGCATTTT.

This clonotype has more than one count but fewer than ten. The chain's CDR3 is CASSPGLMDTQYF. The CDR3 nucleotides read TGTGCCAGCTCACCAGGGTTAATGGATACGCAGTATTTT. V and J are TRBV18 and TRBJ2-3; D gene uncertain. V dropped 2 bases and J dropped 6 bases, with 9 bases sitting between them. The CDR3 spans 13 residues. CDR1 is KGHSH, CDR2 LQKENI, per germline.

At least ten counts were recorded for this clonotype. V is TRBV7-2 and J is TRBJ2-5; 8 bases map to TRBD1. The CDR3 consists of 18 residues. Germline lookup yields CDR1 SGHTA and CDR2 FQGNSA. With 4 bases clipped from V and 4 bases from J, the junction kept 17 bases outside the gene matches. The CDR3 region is CASSSSLRTGRSRETQYF. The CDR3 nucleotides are TGTGCCAGCAGCTCCTCCCTGAGGACAGGGCGGTCTCGAGAGACCCAGTACTTC.

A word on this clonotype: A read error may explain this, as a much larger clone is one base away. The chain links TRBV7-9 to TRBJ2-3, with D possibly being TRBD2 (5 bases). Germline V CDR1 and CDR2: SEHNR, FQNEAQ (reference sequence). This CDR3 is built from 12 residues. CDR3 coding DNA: TGTGCCAGCAGCTACGAGTGGGCAGCGGCCCTTTTT. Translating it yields CASSYEWAAALF.

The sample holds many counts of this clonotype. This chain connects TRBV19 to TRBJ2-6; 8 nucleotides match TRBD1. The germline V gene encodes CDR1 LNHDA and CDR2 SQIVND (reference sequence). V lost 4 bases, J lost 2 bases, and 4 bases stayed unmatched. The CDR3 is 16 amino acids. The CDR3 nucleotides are TGTGCCAGTAGTACGGACAGGGAGGCTGGGGCCAACGTCCTGACTTTC. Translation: CASSTDREAGANVLTF.

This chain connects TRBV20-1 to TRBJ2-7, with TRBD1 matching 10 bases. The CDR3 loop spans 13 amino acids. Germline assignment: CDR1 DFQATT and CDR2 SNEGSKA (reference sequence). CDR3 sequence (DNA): TGCAGGGTACTAAGACAGGGGGCGTACGAGCAGTACTTC. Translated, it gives CRVLRQGAYEQYF.

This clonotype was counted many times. For the CDR3, the DNA is TGCGCCAGCAGGATGGGGAGTGCGGGGGCGAACACTGAAGCTTTCTTT. Its protein product is CASRMGSAGANTEAFF. V and J are TRBV5-1 and TRBJ1-1, with D perhaps matching TRBD1 (6 bases). CDR1 SGHRS and CDR2 YFSETQ come from the germline V gene. Trimming took off 5 bases at V and 1 base at J, with 18 bases between the two ends. The CDR3 length is 16 residues.

The CDR3 here is CASSLLDTNTEAFF. The DNA of the CDR3 is TGTGCCAGCAGCTTGCTCGACACGAACACTGAAGCTTTCTTT. V usage is TRBV5-5 and J usage is TRBJ1-1; D is unresolved. V was shortened by 1 base and J by 1 base, with 8 bases between the two germline ends. The CDR3 covers 14 residues. Germline lookup yields CDR1 SGHKS and CDR2 YYEKEE (reference sequence).

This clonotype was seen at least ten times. The CDR3 coding sequence is TGTGCCATCAGCATACAGGGAAACACCATATATTTT. Residues: CAISIQGNTIYF. The chain carries TRBV10-3 and TRBJ1-3, with unresolved D. Trimming stripped 6 bases from V and 4 bases from J, with 7 bases between. CDR3 size: 12 residues. The V gene's germline CDR1 is ENHRY and CDR2 SYGVKD.

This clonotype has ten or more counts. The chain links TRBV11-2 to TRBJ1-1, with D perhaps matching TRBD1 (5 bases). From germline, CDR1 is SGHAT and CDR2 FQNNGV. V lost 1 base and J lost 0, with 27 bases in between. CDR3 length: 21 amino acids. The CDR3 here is CASSLARQGNPPIFMNTEAFF. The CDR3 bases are TGTGCCAGCAGCTTAGCCCGCCAGGGTAACCCCCCCATTTTCATGAACACTGAAGCTTTCTTT.

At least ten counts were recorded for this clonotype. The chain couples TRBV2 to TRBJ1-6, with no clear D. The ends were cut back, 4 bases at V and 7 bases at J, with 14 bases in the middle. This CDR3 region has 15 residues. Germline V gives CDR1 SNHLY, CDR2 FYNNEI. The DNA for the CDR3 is TGTGCCAGCAGTGCACTGGAGGGAGGGAATTCACCCCTCCACTTT. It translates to CASSALEGGNSPLHF.

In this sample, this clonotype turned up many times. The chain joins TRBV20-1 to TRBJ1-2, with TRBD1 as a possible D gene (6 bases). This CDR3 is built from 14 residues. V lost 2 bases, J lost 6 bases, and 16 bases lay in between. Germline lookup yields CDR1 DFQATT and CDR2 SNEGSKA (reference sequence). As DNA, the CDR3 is TGCAGTGCTAGACCGGGACAAATCCCTCATGGCTACACCTTC. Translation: CSARPGQIPHGYTF.

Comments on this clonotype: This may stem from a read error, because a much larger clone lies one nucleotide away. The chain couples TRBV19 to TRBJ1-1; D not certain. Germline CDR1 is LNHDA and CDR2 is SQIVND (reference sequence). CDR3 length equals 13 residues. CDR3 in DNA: TGTGTCAGTAGTGTAGACCTGAACACTGAAGCTTTCTTT. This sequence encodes CVSSVDLNTEAFF.